This T cell receptor beta chain is drawn from a study of blood T cell repertoires in COVID-19. About the research overall: Material from acute and convalescent COVID-19 was sourced from the United States, Italy and Spain.

CDR3 size: 18 residues. V lost 2 bases to trimming and J lost 6 bases; unmatched junction nucleotides: 10. Looked up from germline, CDR1 is KGHDR and CDR2 is SFDVKD. Assay: immunoSEQ multiplex PCR; the TCRdb copy retains only in-frame clones and omits some. The data contain tens of thousands of clones, 88% of them singletons. The TCR was taken from a woman between 70 and 85 years old with acute or convalescent COVID-19. The chain uses TRBV24-1 and TRBJ2-3; 13 bases agree with TRBD2. The sample consisted of peripheral blood. CDR3 nucleotide sequence: TGTGCCACCAGTGATTCCGCGAAACTAGCGGGGGGGCTCGATACGCAGTATTTT. It specifies CATSDSAKLAGGLDTQYF.